These 18 T cell receptor beta chains share one sample of origin, sequenced in a study of cytomegalovirus exposure and HLA in healthy donors. Vbeta (60) and Jbeta (13) primers were used in the PCR. The method was immunoSEQ multiplex PCR; TCRdb's version includes in-frame clones alone and lacks a portion of them. The table lists hundreds of thousands of clones, about 90% of them singletons. The source material was PBMCs. The origin of the receptors is a woman under 30 in good health and CMV-seronegative.

The rearrangement uses TRBV7-8 and TRBJ1-6, with 7 positions matching TRBD1. Unmatched junction bases numbered 4, after V lost 1 base and J lost 7 bases. The CDR3 covers 15 residues. The germline CDR1 and CDR2 sequences are SGHVS and FQNEAQ. CDR3 sequence reads: CASSLGGGSNSPLHF. CDR3 sequence (DNA): TGTGCCAGCAGCTTAGGAGGGGGCTCCAATTCACCCCTCCACTTT.

CDR3 residues: CASSLGPGNTIYF. CDR3 nucleotides: TGCGCCAGCAGCTTGGGGCCTGGAAACACCATATATTTT. This sequence joins TRBV5-1 and TRBJ1-3, with D unclear. V lost 0 bases and J 2 bases, leaving 3 bases between the germline ends. Germline CDR1 is SGHRS and CDR2 is YFSETQ. The CDR3 contains 13 residues.

V and J are TRBV9 and TRBJ2-7, with D perhaps matching TRBD1 (5 bases). Germline CDR1 and CDR2: SGDLS and YYNGEE. This CDR3 is 14 amino acids long. V lost 3 bases, J lost 1 base, and 11 bases lay in between. The CDR3 loop reads CASSATVMSYEQYF. CDR3 bases: TGTGCCAGCAGCGCGACAGTGATGTCCTACGAGCAGTACTTC.

This chain connects TRBV14 to TRBJ1-6, with TRBD1 matching 9 bases. The CDR3 extends over 16 amino acids. CDR1 is SGHDN and CDR2 is FVKESK in the germline V gene. J was trimmed by 7 bases and V by 1 base; bases with no gene match: 5. As DNA, the CDR3 is TGTGCCAGCAGCCAAGGACTCGACAGGGGGAATTCACCCCTCCACTTT. Protein product: CASSQGLDRGNSPLHF.

V gene TRBV5-1 combines with J gene TRBJ2-3; perhaps TRBD2 as D (5 bases). Germline V gene sequence: CDR1 SGHRS, CDR2 YFSETQ. The CDR3 totals 16 residues. Trimming shortened V by 4 bases and J by 0 bases, and 15 bases separated the two germline ends. The CDR3 reads CASSRGLAASTDTQYF. CDR3 bases: TGCGCCAGCAGCCGGGGATTGGCGGCTAGCACAGATACGCAGTATTTT.

The CDR3 bases are TGTGCCAGCAGCCCCGGGACAGCTGGGGCCAACGTCCTGACTTTC. It codes for CASSPGTAGANVLTF. J is TRBJ2-6 and V is TRBV7-7; 7 positions match TRBD1. V lost 5 bases, J lost 2 bases, and 3 bases stayed unmatched. CDR3 length equals 15 residues. Germline loops: CDR1 SSHAT, CDR2 FNYEAQ (reference sequence).

The rearrangement joins TRBV4-3 to TRBJ1-4; D is uncertain. The germline V gene has CDR1 LGHNA and CDR2 YSLEER. CDR3 length: 13 residues. The ends were cut back, 4 bases at V and 11 bases at J, with 14 bases in the middle. CDR3 amino acids: CASSLTWWSKLFF. The CDR3 bases are TGCGCCAGCAGCCTCACTTGGTGGAGTAAACTGTTTTTT.

As to this clone: Other DNA sequences in the same sample also yield this CDR3. The genes are TRBV5-1 and TRBJ2-1; 10 bases are a match to TRBD1. The V and J ends lost 4 bases and 4 bases, in that order; junction bases with no gene match: 5. This CDR3 comprises 15 residues. Germline lookup yields CDR1 SGHRS and CDR2 YFSETQ. The CDR3 DNA reads TGCGCCAGCAGCCCCGGGACAGGGGTATACAATGAGCAGTTCTTC. Its protein is CASSPGTGVYNEQFF.

This clone has only one observation. An end of the junction does not agree with germline; a read error may underlie this. The rearrangement joins TRBV7-9 to TRBJ2-1; TRBD1 is a possible D gene (6 bases). The CDR3 consists of 13 residues. Germline loops: CDR1 SEHNR, CDR2 FQNEAQ (reference sequence). The CDR3 coding sequence is TGTTCCAGCTTAAGGGACACTTACAATGAGCAGTTCTTC. Amino acids: CSSLRDTYNEQFF.

This clone was counted a single time. The V gene is TRBV6-5, the J gene TRBJ2-1, with 13 bases fitting TRBD2. Germline V gene data show CDR1 as MNHEY and CDR2 as SVGAGI. CDR3 length: 16 amino acids. The V and J ends lost 4 bases and 4 bases, in that order; junction bases with no gene match: 4. DNA of the CDR3: TGTGCCAGCAGTTCCCCGGGACTAGCGGGGTACAATGAGCAGTTCTTC. Amino acids: CASSSPGLAGYNEQFF.

The genes are TRBV27 and TRBJ2-1, with 9 bases identical to TRBD1. The CDR3 length is 15 residues. V lost 2 bases and J lost 3; bases outside the gene matches: 2. From germline, CDR1 is MNHEY and CDR2 SMNVEV (reference sequence). CDR3 sequence: CASSLGGQGYNEQFF. In DNA, the CDR3 is TGTGCCAGCAGTTTAGGGGGACAGGGCTACAATGAGCAGTTCTTC.

The genes are TRBV6-1 and TRBJ2-7; 10 nucleotides line up with TRBD1. This CDR3 spans 13 amino acids. Trimming took 8 bases from V and 3 from J; bases not matched to a gene: 4. CDR1 MNHNS and CDR2 SASEGT come from the germline V gene. For the CDR3, the DNA is TGTGCCAGCTTGGGACAGGGGCGCTACGAGCAGTACTTC. It specifies CASLGQGRYEQYF.

CDR3 protein: CASSHGGGGGNQPQHF. In DNA form, the CDR3 reads TGTGCCAGCAGCCACGGGGGGGGTGGCGGCAATCAGCCCCAGCATTTT. The chain recombines TRBV27 with TRBJ1-5; weak D call: TRBD1 (5 bases). V was cut by 6 bases and J by 2 bases, with 17 bases left in between. The V gene's germline CDR1 is MNHEY and CDR2 SMNVEV (reference sequence). This CDR3 is built from 16 residues.

The chain combines TRBV4-1 with TRBJ1-5; no firm D call. Germline V lookup: CDR1 MGHRA, CDR2 YSYEKL. The CDR3 has 14 residues. V lost 4 bases to trimming and J lost 6 bases, with 13 bases between them. The CDR3 sequence is CASSPEGGSQPQHF. CDR3 DNA sequence: TGCGCCAGCAGCCCGGAAGGAGGAAGTCAGCCCCAGCATTTT.

This chain links TRBV5-1 with TRBJ1-2, with D tentatively TRBD1 (5 bases). CDR1 and CDR2 from the germline V gene are SGHRS and YFSETQ. This CDR3 contains 14 residues. The V end was cut by 5 bases, the J end by 6 bases, with 17 bases between. CDR3 bases: TGCGCCAGCAGTCTCAGGGTGGCGGGGAATGGCTACACCTTC. Protein sequence: CASSLRVAGNGYTF.

The genes are TRBV2 and TRBJ2-1; 9 nucleotides agree with TRBD1. Germline lookup yields CDR1 SNHLY and CDR2 FYNNEI. Trimming removed 8 bases from V and 6 bases from J; junction bases left unmatched: 8. This CDR3 region has 14 residues. The CDR3 DNA sequence: TGTGCCAGCCATGCCGGGACAGGGCCCAATGAGCAGTTCTTC. Residues: CASHAGTGPNEQFF.

The J gene is TRBJ2-7, the V gene TRBV30, with D tentatively TRBD2 (5 bases). This CDR3 contains 14 residues. V was trimmed by 5 bases and J by 9 bases, leaving 23 bases between them. CDR1 GTSNPN and CDR2 SVGIG come from the germline V gene (reference sequence). The CDR3: CAWSRGLEKLVQYF. DNA for the CDR3: TGTGCCTGGTCCCGGGGTCTCGAAAAGTTGGTGCAGTACTTC.

The chain is built from TRBV9 and TRBJ2-2; a weak D match, TRBD1 (5 bases). V lost 3 bases to trimming and J lost 7 bases, with 10 bases between them. Germline V gene lookup returns CDR1 SGDLS and CDR2 YYNGEE. This CDR3 region has 13 residues. The CDR3 protein is CASSAGRGGELFF. The CDR3 DNA sequence: TGTGCCAGCAGCGCTGGAAGGGGCGGGGAGCTGTTTTTT.